This T cell receptor beta chain was profiled in a study of blood T cell repertoires in COVID-19 (dated by TCRdb to the early 2020s). Turning to the overall study: Collaborator samples came from the United States, Italy and Spain and covered acute and convalescent phases of COVID-19. The repertoires were made available in a free public database intended to serve as a resource for research on the immune response to SARS-CoV-2. Sample metadata almost always included a de-identified subject ID, COVID-19 status, age in years and sex. The prospective study material was composed of cDNA or gDNA derived from T cells, B-cell-depleted T cells, or PBMCs. The samples were drawn from two sources: the first 160 participants of the ongoing ImmuneRACE study, and some 1,300 subjects contributed by 6 global collaborators. Subjects who had been exposed to COVID-19, were actively infected with it, or had recovered from it provided the deeply sampled blood TCRbeta repertoires that made up the dataset. Where available, HLA class I and class II types were taken from metadata supplied by the sample provider and were not determined by assay-based typing.

The immunoSEQ Assay, a bias-controlled multiplex PCR, was used to amplify TCRbeta CDR3 regions from genomic DNA. On the authors' methods: The number of nucleated cells in each sample was estimated from the amplification of reference gene primers within the assay. Sequence reads were collapsed and filtered to measure the absolute abundance of every unique TCRbeta CDR3 rearrangement. Productive Simpson clonality was computed per sample as the square root of Simpson's diversity index over productive rearrangements. TCRdb's version of the immuneACCESS table is confined to in-frame rearrangements and falls short of the full clone set. An unresolved V gene accounts for under half of the shortfall where checked; the remainder is of unknown origin. The V and J calls and clone size come from that table; D and trimming were worked out from the DNA. For this sample there are roughly 17,000 clones; around 82% appear just once. About 20% of the sample is in the top ten clones.

Study-wide findings and limitations: The quantity of clinical and demographic metadata differed by source and by participant and was supplied without curation.

V trim: 3 bases; J trim: 10 bases; unmatched bases: 9. CDR1 SNHLY and CDR2 FYNNEI were looked up in the germline V gene. Taken from cysteine to phenylalanine, the CDR3 has 15 residues. Only the CDR3 DNA stays, 45 bases, in frame from base 1. Whole blood was collected in K2EDTA tubes by collaborating institutions according to the institutions' own protocols. For TCRbeta analysis, collaborators shipped samples as frozen whole blood, isolated PBMCs, or DNA extracted from either of those sample types. This clone was found a few times. It has no known antigen specificity. Base qualities are not at hand, and no much larger clone is one base apart.

The material sequenced was peripheral blood. The sequence links TRBV2 to TRBJ1-4; 9 of the junction bases match TRBD1. The TCR sequence derives from a man aged 55 to 70 with active or convalescent COVID-19. The DNA is TGTGCCAGCAGTGATTCGAACAGGGGGCCGGGAAAACTGTTTTTT. Its translation is CASSDSNRGPGKLFF.